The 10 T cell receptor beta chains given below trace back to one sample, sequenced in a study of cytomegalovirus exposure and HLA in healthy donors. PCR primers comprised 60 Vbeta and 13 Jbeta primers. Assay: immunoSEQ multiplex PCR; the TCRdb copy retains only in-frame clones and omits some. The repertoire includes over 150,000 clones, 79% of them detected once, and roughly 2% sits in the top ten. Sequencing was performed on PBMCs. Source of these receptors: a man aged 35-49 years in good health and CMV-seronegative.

The chain's CDR3 is CASSLARRGDTEAFF. DNA for the CDR3: TGCGCCAGCAGCTTGGCTCGCAGGGGTGACACTGAAGCTTTCTTT. This chain connects TRBV5-1 to TRBJ1-1; D is possibly TRBD1 (6 bases). The germline V gene has CDR1 SGHRS and CDR2 YFSETQ. V was shortened by 0 bases and J by 3 bases, with 12 bases between the two germline ends. The length of the CDR3 is 15 residues.

The CDR3 DNA reads as TGTGCCAGCTCACCGTCAGCGCCCACCTACGAGCAGTACTTC. This sequence encodes CASSPSAPTYEQYF. V gene TRBV18 combines with J gene TRBJ2-7; D not certain. The germline V gene encodes CDR1 KGHSH and CDR2 LQKENI. CDR3 length equals 14 residues. V lost 3 bases, J lost 2 bases, and 11 bases lay in between.

CDR3 loop: CASSYTGGSYNEQFF. Here the CDR3 DNA reads TGTGCCAGCAGCTACACAGGGGGCTCCTACAATGAGCAGTTCTTC. The chain has TRBV9 and TRBJ2-1; 8 bases match TRBD1. Germline V gives CDR1 SGDLS, CDR2 YYNGEE. This CDR3 is built from 15 residues. V dropped 4 bases and J dropped 0; count of bases not matched to a gene: 3.

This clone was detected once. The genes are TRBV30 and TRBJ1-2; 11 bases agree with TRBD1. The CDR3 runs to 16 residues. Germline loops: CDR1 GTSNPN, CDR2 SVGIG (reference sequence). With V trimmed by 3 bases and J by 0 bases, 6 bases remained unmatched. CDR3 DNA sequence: TGTGCCTGGAGGGACAGGGGGCAGAGCCCTAACTATGGCTACACCTTC. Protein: CAWRDRGQSPNYGYTF.

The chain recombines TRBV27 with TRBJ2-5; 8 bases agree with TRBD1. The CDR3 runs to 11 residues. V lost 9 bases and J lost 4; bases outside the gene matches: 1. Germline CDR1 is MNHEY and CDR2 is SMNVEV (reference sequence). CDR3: CASDRGETQYF. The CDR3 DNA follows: TGTGCCAGTGACAGGGGAGAGACCCAGTACTTC.

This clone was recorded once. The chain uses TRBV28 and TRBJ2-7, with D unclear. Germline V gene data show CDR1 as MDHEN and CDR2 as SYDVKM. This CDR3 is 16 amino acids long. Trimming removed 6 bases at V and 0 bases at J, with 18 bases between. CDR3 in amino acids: CASRPTFGPNSYEQYF. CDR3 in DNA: TGTGCCAGCAGGCCGACATTTGGCCCCAACTCCTACGAGCAGTACTTC.

CDR3 sequence reads: CASSLIRGRGNEQFF. The CDR3 coding sequence is TGTGCCAGCAGCCTTATCAGGGGGCGGGGAAATGAGCAGTTCTTC. This chain uses TRBV11-2 with TRBJ2-1; 8 positions agree with TRBD1. CDR3 length: 15 residues. CDR1 and CDR2 (germline): SGHAT, FQNNGV. V trimming: 5 bases; J trimming: 7 bases; junction bases outside the gene matches: 10.

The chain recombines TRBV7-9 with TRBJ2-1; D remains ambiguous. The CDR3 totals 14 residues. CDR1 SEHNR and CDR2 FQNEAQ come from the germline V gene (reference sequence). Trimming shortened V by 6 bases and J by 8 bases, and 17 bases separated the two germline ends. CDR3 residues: CASRRRRGSDEQFF. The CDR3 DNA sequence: TGTGCCAGCAGGCGGCGGAGAGGCTCGGATGAGCAGTTCTTC.

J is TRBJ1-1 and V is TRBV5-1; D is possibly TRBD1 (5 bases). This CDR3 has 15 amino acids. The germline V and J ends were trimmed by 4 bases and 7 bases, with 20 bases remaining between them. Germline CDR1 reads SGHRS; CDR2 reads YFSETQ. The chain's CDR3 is CASSPQTGIVLEAFF. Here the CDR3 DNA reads TGCGCCAGCAGCCCCCAAACAGGAATAGTACTTGAAGCTTTCTTT.

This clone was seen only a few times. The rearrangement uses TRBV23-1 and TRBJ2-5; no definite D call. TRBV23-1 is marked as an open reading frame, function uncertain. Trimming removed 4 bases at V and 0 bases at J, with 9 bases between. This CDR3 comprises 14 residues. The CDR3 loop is CASSRNLYQETQYF. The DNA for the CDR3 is TGCGCCAGCAGTCGTAACTTGTACCAAGAGACCCAGTACTTC.